The text below deals with one TCR beta chain. Its antigen is not known. The data were produced by immunoSEQ multiplex PCR, yet TCRdb's version contains in-frame clones alone and is incomplete. The data show 35,000 to 45,000 clones, with around 81% seen just once and under 3.5% held by the top ten. The data are from a study of OX40 agonist ivuxolimab in advanced cancers. The germline V gene encodes CDR1 SGHRS and CDR2 YFSETQ. The CDR3 length is 14 residues. V was cut by 6 bases and J by 2 bases, with 12 bases left in between. Regarding the study as a whole: On average, CD8+ T cells showed a greater number of expanded clones than CD4+.

This clonotype was obtained from an adult with an advanced solid tumor such as melanoma, head and neck, liver or kidney cancer. V is TRBV5-1 and J is TRBJ2-1, with D unclear. Sequenced material: CD4+ or CD8+ T cells sorted from blood, taken in a trial of the OX40 agonist ivuxolimab. The CDR3 here is CASTVAGAYNEQFF. The CDR3 DNA is TGCGCCAGCACCGTAGCTGGGGCCTACAATGAGCAGTTCTTC.